This T cell receptor (beta chain) appears in the sequencing data of a study of cytomegalovirus exposure and HLA in healthy donors. The study's findings and limits: There were some V segments, including TRBV6-2 and TRBV6-3, excluded as indistinguishable. Some TCR beta chains (more than 150 of them) were listed as cytomegalovirus-associated. No immune exposure information besides CMV serostatus was available.

A multiplex PCR was run with 60 Vbeta primers and 13 Jbeta primers. TCRdb keeps only in-frame clones here, not all; method: immunoSEQ multiplex PCR. The sample holds roughly 120,000 clones, 65% to 80% seen once. The ends were cut back, 2 bases at V and 2 bases at J, with 10 bases in the middle. Germline V gene lookup returns CDR1 GTSNPN and CDR2 SVGIG (reference sequence). The CDR3 contains 14 residues. Concerning this clone itself: Its specificity is not known.

The chain couples TRBV30 to TRBJ1-3; tentative D call: TRBD1 (6 bases). The sample consisted of PBMCs. The clonotype was recovered from a man between 60 and 75 years old in good health and CMV-seropositive. CDR3 nucleotides: TGTGCCTGGAGTCTAGGGGACACTGGAAACACCATATATTTT. It translates to CAWSLGDTGNTIYF.